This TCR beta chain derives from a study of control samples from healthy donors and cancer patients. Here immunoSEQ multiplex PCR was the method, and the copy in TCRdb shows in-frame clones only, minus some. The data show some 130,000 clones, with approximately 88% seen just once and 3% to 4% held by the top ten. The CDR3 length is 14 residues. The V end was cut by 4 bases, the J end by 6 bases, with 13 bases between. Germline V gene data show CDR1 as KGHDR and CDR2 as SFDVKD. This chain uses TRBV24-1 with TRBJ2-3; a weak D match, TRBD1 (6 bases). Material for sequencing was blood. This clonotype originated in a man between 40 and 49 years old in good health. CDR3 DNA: TGTGCCACCAGTGACCCGTGGACAGCTGATACGCAGTATTTT. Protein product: CATSDPWTADTQYF.